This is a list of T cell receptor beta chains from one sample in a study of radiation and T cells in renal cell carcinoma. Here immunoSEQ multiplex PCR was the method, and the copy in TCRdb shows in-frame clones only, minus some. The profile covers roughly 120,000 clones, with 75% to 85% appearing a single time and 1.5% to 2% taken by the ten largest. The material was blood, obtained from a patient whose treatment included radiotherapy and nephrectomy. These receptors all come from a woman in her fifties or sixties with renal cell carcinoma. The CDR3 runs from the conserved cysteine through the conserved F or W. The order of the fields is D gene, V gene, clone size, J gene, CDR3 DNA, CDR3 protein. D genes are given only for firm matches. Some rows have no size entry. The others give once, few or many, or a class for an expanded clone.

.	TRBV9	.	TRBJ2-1	TGTGCCAGCAGCATTGGAGGGGGTTACAATGAGCAGTTCTTC	CASSIGGGYNEQFF
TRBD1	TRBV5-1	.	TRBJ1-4	TGCGCCAGCACCGATGGACCCAGGGGGGGTGAAAAACTGTTTTTT	CASTDGPRGGEKLFF
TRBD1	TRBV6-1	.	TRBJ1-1	TGTGCCAGCAGCAGGGGGGCGGCCACTGAAGCTTTCTTT	CASSRGAATEAFF
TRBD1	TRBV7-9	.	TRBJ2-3	TGTGCCAGCAGCTCGTATCCGGGACAGGGACAAGATACGCAGTATTTT	CASSSYPGQGQDTQYF
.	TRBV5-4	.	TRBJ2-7	TGTGCCAGCAGCGGGGGTCGGGGCGCCCTTAGCTCCTACGAGCAGTACTTC	CASSGGRGALSSYEQYF
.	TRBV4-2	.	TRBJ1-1	TGTGCCAGCAGCCAAGGTGAGGGACTCATGAACACTGAAGCTTTCTTT	CASSQGEGLMNTEAFF
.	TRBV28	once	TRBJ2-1	TGTGCCAGCAGTTTGAGCGGCCGGAGCTCCTACAATGAGCAGTTCTTC	CASSLSGRSSYNEQFF
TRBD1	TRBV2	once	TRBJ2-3	TGTGTTTCCCTAGGGGGCTTAGCGGATACGCAGTATTTT	CVSLGGLADTQYF
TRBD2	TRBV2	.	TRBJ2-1	TGTGCCAGCAGTGCCCCAGCGGGGGGGCGGTTCTTC	CASSAPAGGRFF
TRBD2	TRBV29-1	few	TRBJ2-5	TGCAGCGTCTCACTAGCGACCAGTACTCAAGAGACCCAGTACTTC	CSVSLATSTQETQYF
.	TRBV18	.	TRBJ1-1	TGTGCCAGCTCACCGAGGTCAGACACTGAAGCTTTCTTT	CASSPRSDTEAFF
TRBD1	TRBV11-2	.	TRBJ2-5	TGTGCCAGCAGCCCCAGCGGACAGGGGATCCAAGAGACCCAGTACTTC	CASSPSGQGIQETQYF
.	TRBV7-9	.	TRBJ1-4	TGTGCCAGCAGCTTAGCCGGCGCAACTAATGAAAAACTGTTTTTT	CASSLAGATNEKLFF
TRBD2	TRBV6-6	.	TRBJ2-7	TGTGCCAGCAGTTACGCGGGACTAGCCTACGAGCAGTACTTC	CASSYAGLAYEQYF
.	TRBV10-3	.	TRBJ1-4	TGTGCCGTTTCCGGGACGGCAAATGAAAAACTGTTTTTT	CAVSGTANEKLFF
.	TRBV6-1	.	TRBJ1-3	TGTGCCAGCAGTGGAACAGAATACACCATATATTTT	CASSGTEYTIYF
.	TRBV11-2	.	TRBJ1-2	TGTGCCAGCGCCCCAGGTTGGGGGGTTGGTGGCTACACCTTC	CASAPGWGVGGYTF
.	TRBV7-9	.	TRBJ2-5	TGTGCCAGCAGCCATACGAAGACCCCCACGGAGACCCAGTACTTC	CASSHTKTPTETQYF
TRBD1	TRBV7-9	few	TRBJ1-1	TGTGCCAGCAGCCTGGGACAGCTCGGAACTGAAGCTTTCTTT	CASSLGQLGTEAFF
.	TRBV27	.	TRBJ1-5	TGTGCCAGCAGTTTTTATGGCAATCAGCCCCAGCATTTT	CASSFYGNQPQHF
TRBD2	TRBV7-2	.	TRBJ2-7	TGTGCCAGCAGCTTGAGCCGGCCTACTAGCGACTACGAGCAGTACTTC	CASSLSRPTSDYEQYF
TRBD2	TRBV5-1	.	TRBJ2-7	TGCGCCAGCAGCTTGGGGAGCGGGAGAGGGTACGAGCAGTACTTC	CASSLGSGRGYEQYF
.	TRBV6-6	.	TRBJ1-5	TGTGCCAGCAGTTACAGGGTAAGAGATCAGCCCCAGCATTTT	CASSYRVRDQPQHF
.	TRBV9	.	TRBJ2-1	TGTGCCAGCAGCGTAGAGGGATACAATGAGCAGTTCTTC	CASSVEGYNEQFF
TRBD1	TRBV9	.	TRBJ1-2	TGTGCCAGCAGCGTACCAGACAGGGTGGTTCCCTATGGCTACACCTTC	CASSVPDRVVPYGYTF
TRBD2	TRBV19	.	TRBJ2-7	TGTGCCAGTAGTTCCTTCTCCGGGGGGAGGGACGAGCAGTACTTC	CASSSFSGGRDEQYF
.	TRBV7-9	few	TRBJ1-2	TGTGCCAGCTCCAGGGTTAACTATGGCTACACCTTC	CASSRVNYGYTF
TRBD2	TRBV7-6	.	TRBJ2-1	TGTGCCAGCAGCTTAGAATCGTCCCCCCGAGCGGGAGTGGGGGTCGATGAGCAGTTCTTC	CASSLESSPRAGVGVDEQFF
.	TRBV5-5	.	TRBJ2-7	TGTGCCAGCAGCTTGCTCTGGGAACTTCACTACGAGCAGTACTTC	CASSLLWELHYEQYF
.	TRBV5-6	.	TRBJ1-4	TGTGCCAGCAGCTTGTGGTCTCATGAAAAACTGTTTTTT	CASSLWSHEKLFF
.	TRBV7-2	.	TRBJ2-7	TGTGCCAGCAGCATACTAGCCGTGGTGGCCTACGAGCAGTACTTC	CASSILAVVAYEQYF
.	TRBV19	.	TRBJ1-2	TGTGCCAGTAGTATCGGGGCCGGCTATGGCTACACCTTC	CASSIGAGYGYTF
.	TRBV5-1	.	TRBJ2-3	TGCGCCAGCAGCCCCTCGGCAGATACGCAGTATTTT	CASSPSADTQYF
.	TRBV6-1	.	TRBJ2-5	TGTGCCAGCAGTGCCAGACTCTCTGCGGGGGAGACCCAGTACTTC	CASSARLSAGETQYF
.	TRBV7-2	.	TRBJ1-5	TGTGCCAGCAGCTTAGTGGTCAATAGCAATCAGCCCCAGCATTTT	CASSLVVNSNQPQHF
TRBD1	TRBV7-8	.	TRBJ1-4	TGTGCCAGCAGTCGGACAGGGTTAAATGAAAAACTGTTTTTT	CASSRTGLNEKLFF
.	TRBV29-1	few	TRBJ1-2	TGCAGCGTTGAAAAGCAGAACTATGGCTACACCTTC	CSVEKQNYGYTF
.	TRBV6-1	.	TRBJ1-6	TGTGCCAGCAGTGTAGGGGAGTCCTATAATTCACCCCTCCACTTT	CASSVGESYNSPLHF
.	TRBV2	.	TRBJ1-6	TGTGCCAGCAGTGAGGAGGACAGTCTATATTCACCCCTCCACTTT	CASSEEDSLYSPLHF
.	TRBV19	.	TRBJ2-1	TGTGCCAGTAGTGTTCTTATTACTGGGGATGAGCAGTTCTTC	CASSVLITGDEQFF
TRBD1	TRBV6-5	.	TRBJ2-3	TGTGCCAGCAGCCCGGGACAGGGGAGAACAGATACGCAGTATTTT	CASSPGQGRTDTQYF